The text below deals with one T cell receptor beta chain. This entry comes from a study of preoperative IRX-2 immunotherapy in early breast cancer. As to treatment: preoperative locoregional IRX-2 cytokine immunotherapy. Samples came from a phase Ib trial of preoperative locoregional IRX-2 cytokine immunotherapy. Data came from immunoSEQ multiplex PCR; TCRdb stores just in-frame clones and leaves some out. Of 40,000 to 50,000 clones in the sample, about 80% were seen once. CDR3 length: 15 amino acids. The germline gives CDR1 SGHNT, CDR2 YENEEA. With 1 base removed from V and 3 bases from J, the gap between germline ends came to 12 bases.

Material: tumor tissue, obtained after IRX-2 immunotherapy. The rearrangement joins TRBV11-3 to TRBJ1-1; D remains ambiguous. This receptor was identified in a human donor with breast cancer. The CDR3, as DNA: TGTGCCAGCAGCTTAGGCGAAAGGATCCACACTGAAGCTTTCTTT. Amino acids: CASSLGERIHTEAFF.